This T cell receptor beta chain came from a study of brain T cells in children with intractable seizures. Sequencing used immunoSEQ multiplex PCR; TCRdb keeps in-frame clones, though not all of them. This table holds tens of thousands of clones, roughly 91% found once. Before surgery, patients took at least one anti-epileptic drug. Trimming shortened V by 3 bases and J by 2 bases, and 11 bases separated the two germline ends. This CDR3 has 14 residues. Germline V gene lookup returns CDR1 GTSNPN and CDR2 SVGIG (reference sequence). This clone was observed a handful of times. The chain is built from TRBV30 and TRBJ1-5; the D gene is possibly TRBD1 (5 bases). The receptor comes from a boy younger than two with tuberous sclerosis and intractable seizures. The input for sequencing was peripheral blood, taken at surgery. CDR3 in DNA: TGTGCCTGGAGCCCCATGGGGGGCAATCAGCCCCAGCATTTT. Its translation: CAWSPMGGNQPQHF. The full variable domain, in which reference TRBV30 and TRBJ1-5 provide the parts outside the CDR3, is SQTIHQWPATLVQPVGSPLSLECTVEGTSNPNLYWYRQAAGRGLQLLFYSVGIGQISSEVPQNLSASRPQDRQFILSSKKLLLSDSGFYLCAWSPMGGNQPQHFGDGTRLSIL.